The T cell receptor beta chain under discussion was sequenced for a study of T-cell reconstitution after alpha-beta-depleted transplantation in children. Unique molecular identifiers featured in how the TCRbeta library was prepared. TCRdb analysed the PCR reads with MiXCR anew, one entry per CDR3 protein. The sample comprises 600,000 to 700,000 distinct CDR3 sequences, approximately 16% of which are singletons, and 1.1% rests with the top ten. This clonotype has only a few counts. Deletions cut 0 bases from V and 6 bases from J, with 4 bases between. Germline CDR1 LNHNV, CDR2 YYDKDF (reference sequence). The CDR3 length is 12 residues.

The chain carries TRBV15 and TRBJ2-3; D is unresolved. The clonotype originates from a human donor who donated a stem cell graft to a child with acute myeloid leukemia. Sequenced here: PBMCs from the stem cell graft donor, sampled from the stem cell graft. The CDR3 region is CATSRDGDTQYF. In DNA, the CDR3 is TGTGCCACCAGCAGAGATGGCGATACGCAGTATTTT.